Described below is a single T cell receptor (beta chain) sequence and its context. Time point here: sample taken at primary tumor resection. Unsorted whole RNA from tumor, nontumor lung or frozen PBMC underwent sequencing. The donors, 72 patients with untreated early-stage non-small cell lung cancer, provided the samples. Carried by each TCR cDNA molecule was a unique molecular identifier. MiXCR, applied by TCRdb to the 5' RACE reads, yields one record per CDR3 protein. Found here are approximately 1,900 distinct CDR3 sequences, roughly 8% of them singletons; the top ten hold about 20%. The entry originates in a study of spatial heterogeneity in lung cancer. As for the study in general: Alpha-chain sequences were consistently detected in smaller numbers than beta-chain sequences.

The specimen was normal lung tissue next to the tumor, collected at surgery. The source of this sequence is a male donor with early-stage non-small cell lung cancer.

The CDR3, as DNA: TGCAGTGCTACATCGGGGCAGGGGGTTTACAATGAGCAGTTCTTC. Its translation is CSATSGQGVYNEQFF. The chain links TRBV20-1 to TRBJ2-1, with 7 bases aligning to TRBD1. V lost 4 bases and J lost 4; bases outside the gene matches: 10. Germline CDR1 is DFQATT and CDR2 is SNEGSKA (reference sequence). CDR3 length: 15 amino acids.